The present entry profiles one T cell receptor beta chain with its context. This sample was taken from a study of OX40 agonist ivuxolimab in advanced cancers. Study summary: Given to patients was ivuxolimab, an agonistic anti-OX40 (CD134) antibody.

Repertoires were generated with immunoSEQ multiplex PCR, while TCRdb's copy carries only in-frame clones and drops some. Seen here are approximately 66,000 clones, about 91% observed once, and the top ten hold around 0.56%. The germline CDR1 and CDR2 sequences are SGHVS and FQNEAQ. Trimming removed 5 bases from V and 8 bases from J, with 12 bases in between. This CDR3 spans 13 amino acids. This sequence was found in an adult with an advanced solid tumor such as melanoma, head and neck, liver or kidney cancer. Here the sequenced sample was CD4+ or CD8+ T cells sorted from blood, taken in a trial of the OX40 agonist ivuxolimab. The chain is built from TRBV7-8 and TRBJ1-4, with D maybe TRBD1 (5 bases). CDR3 sequence: CASSRLGGEKLFF. Written as DNA, the CDR3 is TGTGCCAGCAGCCGCCTTGGGGGGGAAAAACTGTTTTTT.